A single sample is the source of the 9 T cell receptor beta chains below, sequenced in a study of breast tumors, draining lymph nodes, adjacent tissues. A single record per CDR3 protein comes from TCRdb applying MiXCR to the multiplex PCR reads. The sample holds about 12,000 distinct CDR3 sequences, roughly three quarters seen once. Sequenced sample: tumor-adjacent breast tissue. Source of these receptors: a female donor with breast cancer. Some clones in this sample may be carry-over from other donors' samples.

The chain recombines TRBV5-6 with TRBJ2-2; no definite D call. The germline V and J ends were trimmed by 5 bases and 4 bases, with 9 bases remaining between them. CDR3 length: 13 residues. Looked up from germline, CDR1 is SGHDT and CDR2 is YYEEEE. CDR3: CASRFARTGELFF. DNA for the CDR3: TGTGCCAGCAGGTTTGCCCGCACCGGGGAGCTGTTTTTT. Looking up the rest from reference TRBV5-6 and TRBJ2-2 gives the full variable domain: DAGVTQSPTHLIKTRGQQVTLRCSPKSGHDTVSWYQQALGQGPQFIFQYYEEEERQRGNFPDRFSGHQFPNYSSELNVNALLLGDSALYLCASRFARTGELFFGEGSRLTVL.

CDR3: CASSETGTGYTQYF. CDR3 nucleotides: TGTGCCAGCAGCGAGACCGGGACCGGATATACGCAGTATTTT. The chain links TRBV7-9 to TRBJ2-3; possibly TRBD1 or TRBD2 for D (5 bases each). The V gene lost 5 bases and the J gene lost 7 bases, with 16 bases spanning the gap. CDR1 and CDR2 (germline): SEHNR, FQNEAQ (reference sequence). This CDR3 contains 14 residues.

The sample holds many counts of this clonotype. V usage is TRBV5-6 and J usage is TRBJ2-3, with no clear D. The CDR3 is made up of 14 amino acids. Trimming cost V 0 bases and J 3 bases, with 8 bases left between them. Germline lookup yields CDR1 SGHDT and CDR2 YYEEEE. CDR3 nucleotides: TGTGCCAGCAGCTTGGGCAGAAGGACAGATACGCAGTATTTT. Translation: CASSLGRRTDTQYF.

The genes are TRBV20-1 and TRBJ2-3, with 7 bases fitting TRBD2. The germline gives CDR1 DFQATT, CDR2 SNEGSKA (reference sequence). This CDR3 is built from 14 residues. The CDR3 reads CRLSPGGRTDTQYF. CDR3 coding DNA: TGCAGGCTTTCCCCGGGAGGTAGGACAGATACGCAGTATTTT.

The rearrangement links TRBV20-1 to TRBJ2-7; TRBD1 matches 9 bases. The germline gives CDR1 DFQATT, CDR2 SNEGSKA (reference sequence). The CDR3 is 15 amino acids. Trimming removed 0 bases from V and 4 bases from J; junction bases left unmatched: 7. The CDR3 here is CSARDPGQGSYEQYF. CDR3 DNA sequence: TGCAGTGCTAGAGATCCGGGACAGGGTTCGTACGAGCAGTACTTC.

This chain connects TRBV20-1 to TRBJ2-7; 9 bases match TRBD1. This CDR3 is 16 amino acids long. CDR1 and CDR2 (germline): DFQATT, SNEGSKA (reference sequence). Unmatched junction bases numbered 9, after V lost 3 bases and J lost 0 bases. The CDR3 bases are TGCAGTGCTAGTGACACCGGGACAGGGAACTCCTACGAGCAGTACTTC. It encodes CSASDTGTGNSYEQYF.

V gene TRBV6-2 or TRBV6-3 combines with J gene TRBJ2-5; 7 bases match TRBD1. Per the germline V gene, CDR1 is MNHEY and CDR2 is SVGEGT. The length of the CDR3 is 15 residues. Trimming cost V 4 bases and J 5 bases; bases outside gene matches: 10. CDR3 in DNA: TGTGCCAGCAGTTTTCCGGGACAGCTCCAGGAGACCCAGTACTTC. Protein product: CASSFPGQLQETQYF.

The rearrangement uses TRBV20-1 and TRBJ2-1; D unclear. The CDR3 extends over 14 amino acids. Germline V gives CDR1 DFQATT, CDR2 SNEGSKA (reference sequence). The V and J ends lost 3 bases and 1 base respectively, with 10 bases between them. The CDR3 loop reads CSASRARSYNEQFF. Written as DNA, the CDR3 is TGCAGTGCTAGTAGGGCCCGTTCCTACAATGAGCAGTTCTTC.

This chain joins TRBV24-1 and TRBJ2-2; the match to TRBD1 covers 8 bases. This CDR3 comprises 14 residues. The germline CDR1 and CDR2 sequences are KGHDR and SFDVKD. Trimming took 10 bases from V and 0 from J; bases not matched to a gene: 3. The CDR3 is CATTGQANTGELFF. CDR3 DNA: TGTGCCACTACGGGACAGGCGAACACCGGGGAGCTGTTTTTT.